A selection of T cell receptor beta chains follows, all from one sample in a study of regulatory T cells in long-lasting Graves disease. TCRdb fed the multiplex PCR reads into MiXCR, producing one record per CDR3 protein. This table holds 400,000 to 450,000 distinct CDR3 sequences, about 15% found once. These same data were also listed under a study on T cells in Graves' hyperthyroidism and ophthalmopathy.

The sequenced sample was peripheral blood mononuclear cells (PBMCs), obtained at new diagnosis, from a patient treated with antithyroid drugs. The receptors were gathered from a woman under 40 with Graves disease. Both conserved end residues are part of each CDR3. The order of the fields is D gene, V gene, clone size, J gene, CDR3 protein, CDR3 DNA. The D gene is left open where the match is weak. Some rows have no size entry. The others give once, few or many, or a class for an expanded clone.

>TRBD2|TRBV2|NA|TRBJ2-7
CASSPIAGVSYEQYF
TGTGCCAGCAGTCCCATAGCGGGAGTTTCCTACGAGCAGTACTTC
>NA|TRBV6-4|NA|TRBJ2-7
CASRAGTCPSYEQYF
TGTGCCAGCAGGGCCGGGACTTGCCCTTCCTACGAGCAGTACTTC
>NA|TRBV20-1|many|TRBJ2-1
CSARGVNYNEQFF
TGCAGTGCTAGAGGAGTTAACTACAATGAGCAGTTCTTC
>NA|TRBV20-1|NA|TRBJ2-1
CSARDLRGLAQGAEQFF
TGCAGTGCTAGAGATCTCCGGGGACTAGCTCAGGGGGCTGAGCAGTTCTTC
>TRBD2|TRBV10-1|NA|TRBJ2-3
CASGQGAPGLAVSTDTQYF
TGCGCCAGCGGACAGGGTGCCCCCGGACTAGCGGTTAGCACAGATACGCAGTATTTT
>NA|TRBV7-9|many|TRBJ2-7
CAIGVAPREQYF
TGTGCCATAGGGGTAGCTCCCCGCGAGCAGTACTTC
>TRBD2|TRBV30|medium-sized|TRBJ2-3
CAWSLAGVFLYTDTQYF
TGTGCCTGGAGTTTAGCGGGAGTCTTCTTATACACAGATACGCAGTATTTT
>TRBD1|TRBV2|many|TRBJ1-1
CASKVRGSTEAFF
TGTGCCAGCAAGGTCAGGGGGAGCACTGAAGCTTTCTTT
>NA|TRBV5-6|few|TRBJ1-1
CASHPAGGGTEAFF
TGTGCCAGCCACCCAGCCGGAGGGGGCACTGAAGCTTTCTTT
>NA|TRBV20-1|many|TRBJ2-7
CSARDRGWDYEQYF
TGCAGTGCTAGAGATCGGGGCTGGGACTACGAGCAGTACTTC
>NA|TRBV28|many|TRBJ2-3
CASSLFSGNADTQYF
TGTGCCAGCAGTTTATTTTCAGGGAATGCAGATACGCAGTATTTT
>TRBD2|TRBV7-3|NA|TRBJ2-2
CASSPVAGRSAAGELFF
TGTGCCAGCAGCCCAGTAGCGGGAAGGTCAGCGGCCGGGGAGCTGTTTTTT
>NA|TRBV6-1|many|TRBJ2-3
CASRGGRSTDTQYF
TGTGCCAGCAGAGGGGGGAGGAGCACAGATACGCAGTATTTT
>NA|TRBV7-9|many|TRBJ2-7
CASSTNNPGDLGIYEQYF
TGTGCCAGCAGCACCAACAACCCCGGGGACTTGGGGATCTACGAGCAGTACTTC
>TRBD1|TRBV10-3|NA|TRBJ1-6
CAISWDRSRSPLHF
TGTGCCATCAGTTGGGACAGGTCGCGCTCACCCCTCCACTTT
>TRBD2|TRBV29-1|many|TRBJ2-3
CSVESAGDGTDTQYF
TGCAGCGTTGAATCAGCGGGAGATGGAACAGATACGCAGTATTTT
>TRBD1|TRBV19|few|TRBJ2-1
CASSTTTGFPYNEQFF
TGTGCCAGTAGTACCACGACAGGGTTTCCCTACAATGAGCAGTTCTTC
>TRBD1|TRBV20-1|NA|TRBJ2-6
CSARPDRAGANVLTF
TGCAGTGCTAGACCCGACAGGGCTGGGGCCAACGTCCTGACTTTC
>NA|TRBV29-1|few|TRBJ1-1
CSVVRGLNTEAFF
TGCAGCGTTGTAAGGGGTCTGAACACTGAAGCTTTCTTT
>NA|TRBV7-2|many|TRBJ1-2
CASSPIRSSTRNNYGYTF
TGTGCCAGCAGCCCTATCCGGAGTTCAACCCGTAATAACTATGGCTACACCTTC
>NA|TRBV30|many|TRBJ2-7
CAWRDSLYEQYF
TGTGCCTGGAGGGACAGCCTCTACGAGCAGTACTTC
>NA|TRBV2|many|TRBJ1-2
CASRETGRDYGYTF
TGTGCCAGCAGAGAGACAGGTCGGGACTATGGCTACACCTTC
>TRBD2|TRBV28|many|TRBJ2-1
CASSPGVAGVVEQFF
TGTGCCAGCAGCCCAGGGGTAGCGGGAGTAGTTGAGCAGTTCTTC
>NA|TRBV12-3/TRBV12-4|NA|TRBJ2-2
CAGGTGRNTGELFF
TGTGCCGGGGGAACAGGAAGGAACACCGGGGAGCTGTTTTTT
>TRBD1|TRBV20-1|many|TRBJ1-2
CSARGGQGPKSDGYTF
TGCAGTGCTAGAGGCGGACAGGGACCTAAGTCGGATGGCTACACCTTC
>NA|TRBV27|NA|TRBJ1-5
CASSLSRPGIQPQHF
TGTGCCAGCAGTTTATCGCGGCCAGGGATTCAGCCCCAGCATTTT
>TRBD1|TRBV19|NA|TRBJ2-7
CASKHDRASYEQYF
TGTGCCAGTAAACACGACAGGGCCTCCTACGAGCAGTACTTC
>TRBD2|TRBV4-1|many|TRBJ2-1
CASSQVASGRGYNEQFF
TGCGCCAGCAGCCAAGTGGCTAGCGGGAGGGGTTACAATGAGCAGTTCTTC